This T cell receptor (beta chain) appears in the sequencing data of a study of early T cells in non-severe SARS-CoV-2 infection. For the study at large: RNA in bulk from unsorted whole blood was sequenced, and chains were unpaired. Regarding the study as a whole: Matching against VDJdb likely underestimated virus-specific expansions, favoring anti-spike CD8.

Regarding this clonotype: Its antigen is not known.

The CDR3 runs to 12 residues. CDR1 is MNHNY and CDR2 is SVGAGI in the germline V gene (reference sequence). V gave up 8 bases and J gave up 7 bases, with 11 bases separating them. TCRdb reprocessed the 5' RACE reads via MiXCR and lists one record per CDR3 protein. The repertoire holds 70,000 or so distinct CDR3 sequences, with around 15% as singletons. Sequencing input: whole blood. The clonotype comes from an adult who was a healthcare worker with PCR-confirmed SARS-CoV-2 infection or an uninfected control (not recorded which). The chain uses TRBV6-6 and TRBJ2-2, with D uncertain. CDR3 DNA sequence: TGTGCCAGCTCCCGGGCGGTCGGGGAGCTGTTTTTT. Its protein is CASSRAVGELFF.